This paragraph reports one TCR beta chain. The data originate from a study of blood T cell repertoires in COVID-19. The CDR3 is made up of 16 amino acids. The ends lost 5 bases at V and 3 bases at J; junction bases unmatched: 8. The germline CDR1 and CDR2 sequences are SGHTA and FQGNSA. Clones were sequenced by immunoSEQ multiplex PCR, and TCRdb holds only the in-frame ones, with some missing. The sample lists approximately 350,000 clones; about 86% were seen once. J is TRBJ2-4 and V is TRBV7-2; TRBD2 matches at 9 bases. The receptor was derived from a man aged 30-40 years with active or convalescent COVID-19. Specimen: peripheral blood. Written as DNA, the CDR3 is TGTGCCAGCAGCCTTAGCGGGAGTGGGCTCAAAAACATTCAGTACTTC. Protein product: CASSLSGSGLKNIQYF.